Detailed here is one TCR beta chain. Its target antigen remains unknown. The record has no base qualities; no much larger clone is one base away. Interpreted using the paper, the treatment or condition label stands for: randomized to nivolumab then ipilimumab (arm A) or the reverse (arm B). None of the patients in the trial had previously been given DNA-damaging chemotherapy. Samples came from patients with melanoma in CheckMate 064, a randomized, open-label phase II trial of sequential checkpoint blockade. Genomic DNA from formalin-fixed paraffin-embedded (FFPE) tissue samples was used for tumor TCR sequencing. The immunoSEQ Assay was used to immunosequence TCRbeta CDR3 regions from genomic DNA. Before high-throughput sequencing, the genomic DNA was amplified using bias-controlled multiplex PCR. On the study's bioinformatics: To quantify the absolute abundance of each unique TCRbeta CDR3 region, the sequences were collapsed and filtered. Clonality, defined as 1 minus Pielou's evenness, was calculated using productive rearrangements only. To compute tumor T-cell fraction, TCRbeta template counts were normalized to usable DNA, with usable DNA estimated from several housekeeping genes. A previously published method was used to identify clones with significantly greater frequencies in on-treatment samples than in baseline samples. Entries here come from immuneACCESS through TCRdb and include only in-frame sequences with V and J called. Some clones fail to appear in such tables; in the studies checked, an unresolved V gene covers under half of the shortfall, and the cause of the remainder is unknown. V, J and clone size reflect that table, while D and trimming were determined from the DNA. In this sample the table shows roughly 2,900 clones, roughly 30% of which occur a single time. 10% to 13% of the sample is in the top ten clones.

For CDR1 and CDR2, the germline V gene lists SGHRS and YFSETQ. Measured from the cysteine to the phenylalanine, the CDR3 is 16 residues long. Of the read, only the CDR3 DNA is kept; its 48 bases are in frame from base 1. The junction shows trimming of 2 bases on V and 5 bases on J, plus 16 bases between the germline ends. The data were taken from a study of sequential checkpoint blockade in melanoma (dated by TCRdb to between 2019 and 2020). In the study overall: Patients were assigned by 1:1 randomization to either first-line nivolumab followed by ipilimumab (arm A) or ipilimumab followed by nivolumab (arm B). Roughly four fifths of the matched pre- and post-treatment tumor biopsy pairs came from the same lesion. Roughly 23 patients had matched tumor biopsies taken before treatment and at week 13, after single-agent nivolumab (arm A) or ipilimumab (arm B). DNA from 91 pretreatment melanoma tumor samples underwent TCRbeta immunosequencing. Maintenance nivolumab was given following each of the two trial sequences. The research as a whole found: Among patients in the nivolumab-first arm (arm A), tumor TIL clonality before treatment was associated with response (P = .04). Tumor T-cell fraction and clonality were found to correlate with PD-L1 staining and CD8+ T-cell counts but not with mutational load. Patients whose tumor T-cell fraction and clonality increased by week 13 were about 30 times more likely to achieve clinical benefit. Larger, independent patient cohorts are needed to validate the response-prediction model that combines TCR metrics and mutation burden. Small sample sizes and reduced statistical power limited the analyses of tumor T-cell fraction within each arm.

The clonotype comes from a human donor with melanoma. The sample consisted of tumor tissue (inferred from file names), taken from a patient given nivolumab and ipilimumab in sequence. The chain employs TRBV5-1 and TRBJ2-2, with a tentative D gene TRBD2 over 5 matching bases. The nucleotide sequence is given as TGCGCCAGCAGCTTAAACGCCGACCCGGGAACCGGGGAGCTGTTTTTT. Its product reads: CASSLNADPGTGELFF.